The 15 T cell receptor beta chains below come from one sample, sequenced in a study of blood T cells in healthy people across ages. Primed by a sample-barcoded 5' primer and a J-beta primer mix, a second PCR proceeded for roughly 7 to 11 cycles. One entry per CDR3 protein results from TCRdb running MiXCR on the 5' RACE reads. Seen here are about 810,000 distinct CDR3 sequences, approximately 35% observed once, and the top ten hold 10% to 15%. The sample comprised blood. These receptors originate from a man aged 18 to 29 in good health.

The sample holds a few counts of this clonotype. The chain is built from TRBV9 and TRBJ1-6; D remains unclear. Germline CDR1 is SGDLS and CDR2 is YYNGEE. The CDR3 is 13 amino acids. V was cut by 4 bases and J by 11 bases, with 13 bases left in between. The CDR3 spells CASSPDRATPLHF. DNA for the CDR3: TGTGCCAGCAGCCCCGATAGGGCTACACCCCTCCACTTT.

CDR3 in amino acids: CASTGMGGNYGYTF. DNA of the CDR3: TGCGCCAGCACCGGCATGGGGGGGAACTATGGCTACACCTTC. This sequence joins TRBV4-1 and TRBJ1-2; possible D gene TRBD1, 5 bases. Germline lookup yields CDR1 MGHRA and CDR2 YSYEKL. The V end lost 7 bases, the J end lost 2 bases, and 14 bases lay between the germline ends. The CDR3 has 14 residues.

The rearrangement joins TRBV9 to TRBJ1-2; weak D call: TRBD1 (5 bases). CDR1 is SGDLS and CDR2 is YYNGEE in the germline V gene. The V and J ends lost 1 base and 8 bases respectively, with 12 bases between them. This CDR3 is 13 amino acids long. This CDR3 reads CASSVPGSRGYTF. CDR3 in DNA: TGTGCCAGCAGCGTACCAGGGTCGAGAGGCTACACCTTC. Complete variable domain (other parts from reference TRBV9 and TRBJ1-2): DSGVTQTPKHLITATGQRVTLRCSPRSGDLSVYWYQQSLDQGLQFLIQYYNGEERAKGNILERFSAQQFPDLHSELNLSSLELGDSALYFCASSVPGSRGYTFGSGTRLTVV.

This clonotype was detected a few times. This chain connects TRBV13 to TRBJ1-1; TRBD1 agrees at 7 bases. Germline V CDR1 and CDR2: PRHDT, FYEKMQ (reference sequence). This CDR3 region has 14 residues. V lost 4 bases to trimming and J lost 8 bases; unmatched junction nucleotides: 10. The CDR3: CASSSWGQSTEAFF. DNA of the CDR3: TGTGCCAGCAGCTCATGGGGACAGAGTACCGAAGCTTTCTTT.

This clonotype was detected ten times or more. J is TRBJ1-4 and V is TRBV13, with D tentatively TRBD1 (6 bases). Germline V gene data show CDR1 as PRHDT and CDR2 as FYEKMQ (reference sequence). V lost 2 bases, J lost 8 bases, and 15 bases lay in between. This CDR3 contains 15 residues. CDR3 sequence: CASSLWGGRGEKLFF. As DNA, the CDR3 is TGTGCCAGCAGCTTATGGGGGGGGCGCGGAGAAAAACTGTTTTTT. The variable domain in full, completed from reference TRBV13 and TRBJ1-4, reads AAGVIQSPRHLIKEKRETATLKCYPIPRHDTVYWYQQGPGQDPQFLISFYEKMQSDKGSIPDRFSAQQFSDYHSELNMSSLELGDSALYFCASSLWGGRGEKLFFGSGTQLSVL.

The rearrangement links TRBV7-2 to TRBJ1-1; D gene unclear. The CDR3 contains 15 residues. Germline V gene data show CDR1 as SGHTA and CDR2 as FQGNSA. Between the trimmed V and J ends, which lost 6 bases and 0 bases, there was a span of 14 bases. CDR3 nucleotide sequence: TGTGCCAGCAGACAATCGGGCGCCATGAACACTGAAGCTTTCTTT. Translation: CASRQSGAMNTEAFF.

A word on this clonotype: Being one base from a much bigger clone, this may be a read error. V gene TRBV20-1 combines with J gene TRBJ2-1, with a weak D call TRBD1 (5 bases). The V gene's germline CDR1 is DFQATT and CDR2 SNEGSKA (reference sequence). The V end was cut by 0 bases, the J end by 4 bases, with 10 bases between. CDR3 size: 14 residues. The CDR3: CSAREEQVYNEQFF. The DNA for the CDR3 is TGCAGTGCTAGAGAAGAACAGGTGTACAATGAGCAGTTCTTC.

The chain couples TRBV5-1 to TRBJ2-2; TRBD1 might be the D (6 bases). The CDR3 spans 15 residues. CDR1 is SGHRS, CDR2 YFSETQ, per germline. Trimming removed 2 bases from V and 7 bases from J, with 15 bases in between. The chain's CDR3 is CASSLQTGSGGELFF. The CDR3 DNA follows: TGCGCCAGCAGCTTACAAACAGGGTCGGGCGGGGAGCTGTTTTTT.

This clonotype occurred a few times. V gene TRBV2 combines with J gene TRBJ1-5; D perhaps matches TRBD1 (5 bases). This CDR3 is built from 14 residues. Germline V gene data show CDR1 as SNHLY and CDR2 as FYNNEI. Trimming took off 4 bases at V and 5 bases at J, with 12 bases between the two ends. CDR3 coding DNA: TGTGCCAGCAGTGGAAGGGGTCCTGATCAGCCCCAGCATTTT. The encoded protein is CASSGRGPDQPQHF.

This clonotype was seen at least ten times. V gene TRBV14 combines with J gene TRBJ2-5, with TRBD2 as a possible D gene (6 bases). The CDR3 contains 12 residues. The germline V and J ends were trimmed by 8 bases and 5 bases, with 12 bases remaining between them. Germline V gene sequence: CDR1 SGHDN, CDR2 FVKESK. The CDR3 protein is CASGRLKETQYF. DNA for the CDR3: TGTGCCAGCGGGAGGCTTAAGGAGACCCAGTACTTC.

In this sample, this clonotype turned up many times. This rearrangement joins TRBV4-3 to TRBJ2-2; a weak D match, TRBD1 (6 bases). In germline, CDR1 is LGHNA, CDR2 YSLEER. Trimming cost V 5 bases and J 1 base, with 14 bases left between them. This CDR3 spans 16 amino acids. CDR3 in amino acids: CASSAQGPLNTGELFF. The CDR3 DNA reads as TGCGCCAGCAGCGCACAGGGTCCCTTGAACACCGGGGAGCTGTTTTTT.

This clonotype was seen at least ten times. The chain is built from TRBV4-3 and TRBJ2-5; TRBD1 matches 7 bases. V gave up 3 bases and J gave up 2 bases; unmatched junction bases: 3. This CDR3 contains 14 residues. Germline V gene data show CDR1 as LGHNA and CDR2 as YSLEER. The CDR3 protein is CASSHTDRQETQYF. The CDR3 region has the DNA TGCGCCAGCAGCCACACGGACAGGCAAGAGACCCAGTACTTC.

With respect to this clonotype: A read error may explain this, as a much larger clone is one base away. The chain combines TRBV27 with TRBJ2-7; D may be TRBD1 (6 bases). CDR3 length: 14 amino acids. CDR1 is MNHEY and CDR2 is SMNVEV in the germline V gene (reference sequence). The CDR3 region is CASTLGRGTYVQYF. CDR3 DNA sequence: TGTGCCAGCACCCTGGGCAGGGGCACCTACGTGCAGTACTTC.

As for this clonotype: A much larger clonotype is one base distant, so this may be a read error. J is TRBJ2-1 and V is TRBV7-2, with a tentative D call TRBD2 (5 bases). The CDR3 loop spans 17 amino acids. Germline V gene data show CDR1 as SGHTA and CDR2 as FQGNSA. Written as DNA, the CDR3 is TGTGCCAGCACGGAATGGAGGACCGCCGACCCCTACAATGTGCAGTTCTTC. Protein product: CASTEWRTADPYNVQFF.

This clonotype showed up just once. The chain is built from TRBV28 and TRBJ1-1; 7 bases map to TRBD1. Germline values: CDR1 MDHEN, CDR2 SYDVKM. The CDR3 extends over 16 amino acids. V shed 6 bases, J shed 5 bases, and the junction held 15 bases outside the gene matches. CDR3 nucleotide sequence: TGTGCCAGCAGCCCCCGAGTTGGGGCAGGGGGGACTGAAGCTTTCTTT. Encoded protein: CASSPRVGAGGTEAFF.